What follows are 10 T cell receptor beta chains derived from one specimen sequenced in a study of blood T cell repertoires in COVID-19. Profiling relied on immunoSEQ multiplex PCR, and the TCRdb table lists in-frame clones only, not all of them. The table has about half a million clones, over 75% seen once. Sequencing used peripheral blood. The receptors were gathered from a human donor in a cohort sampled during active COVID-19.

V is TRBV7-3 and J is TRBJ2-3; D possibly corresponds to TRBD2 (6 bases). Germline assignment: CDR1 SGHTA and CDR2 FQGTGA. The CDR3 loop spans 13 amino acids. V gave up 5 bases and J gave up 6 bases, with 12 bases separating them. CDR3 sequence: CASSPRGGDTQYF. CDR3 sequence (DNA): TGTGCCAGCAGCCCTCGGGGAGGTGATACGCAGTATTTT.

The V call is TRBV10-3, the J call TRBJ2-1; weak D call: TRBD1 (7 bases). Trimming left V 4 bases short and J 2 bases short, with 18 bases between. The CDR3 has 17 amino acids. Germline V gives CDR1 ENHRY, CDR2 SYGVKD. The CDR3 nucleotides read TGTGCCATCAGTGCGGGAGCCGGGACAGATACCTACAATGAGCAGTTCTTC. Its translation is CAISAGAGTDTYNEQFF.

This clone occurred a few times. The chain combines TRBV27 with TRBJ2-1, with D unresolved. From germline, CDR1 is MNHEY and CDR2 SMNVEV (reference sequence). This CDR3 comprises 13 residues. V gave up 4 bases and J gave up 7 bases, with 11 bases separating them. CDR3 loop: CASSSPEWNEQFF. The CDR3 region has the DNA TGTGCCAGCAGTTCCCCCGAGTGGAATGAGCAGTTCTTC.

The rearrangement uses TRBV7-9 and TRBJ1-6; TRBD1 matches at 7 bases. The CDR3 runs to 16 residues. Germline V gene sequence: CDR1 SEHNR, CDR2 FQNEAQ (reference sequence). Losses at the gene ends were 1 base for V and 5 bases for J; bases not matched to a gene: 5. For the CDR3, the DNA is TGTGCCAGCAGCTTAGATGGGACAGCTAATAATTCACCCCTCCACTTT. Translation: CASSLDGTANNSPLHF.

This chain links TRBV7-3 with TRBJ1-2; 8 positions agree with TRBD1. V was clipped by 5 bases and J by 3 bases; unmatched bases: 5. The CDR3 consists of 14 residues. The germline V gene encodes CDR1 SGHTA and CDR2 FQGTGA. CDR3 amino acids: CASSADRDDYGYTF. The CDR3 nucleotides read TGTGCCAGCAGCGCGGACAGGGACGACTATGGCTACACCTTC. Looking up the rest from reference TRBV7-3 and TRBJ1-2 gives the full variable domain: GAGVSQTPSNKVTEKGKYVELRCDPISGHTALYWYRQSLGQGPEFLIYFQGTGAADDSGLPNDRFFAVRPEGSVSTLKIQRTERGDSAVYLCASSADRDDYGYTFGSGTRLTVV.

J is TRBJ1-1 and V is TRBV5-4; 9 bases map to TRBD1. With 4 bases clipped from V and 3 bases from J, the junction kept 7 bases outside the gene matches. Germline CDR1 is SGHNT and CDR2 is YYREEE (reference sequence). This CDR3 contains 15 residues. Here the CDR3 reads CASSVTGGKYTEAFF. CDR3 in DNA: TGTGCCAGCAGCGTGACAGGGGGAAAGTACACTGAAGCTTTCTTT. Combining the CDR3 with reference TRBV5-4 and TRBJ1-1 gives the whole variable domain ETGVTQSPTHLIKTRGQQVTLRCSSQSGHNTVSWYQQALGQGPQFIFQYYREEENGRGNFPPRFSGLQFPNYSSELNVNALELDDSALYLCASSVTGGKYTEAFFGQGTRLTVV.

This sequence joins TRBV4-2 and TRBJ2-2; 12 nucleotides match TRBD2. V trimming: 4 bases; J trimming: 3 bases; junction bases outside the gene matches: 12. Germline V lookup: CDR1 LGHNA, CDR2 YNFKEQ. The CDR3 totals 19 residues. CDR3 bases: TGTGCCAGCAGCCGAGGGGGACTAGCGGGCCGGGCGGACACCGGGGAGCTGTTTTTT. Its protein is CASSRGGLAGRADTGELFF.

The chain carries TRBV15 and TRBJ2-7; 12 bases line up with TRBD2. This CDR3 contains 14 residues. Germline V gives CDR1 LNHNV, CDR2 YYDKDF (reference sequence). The V segment lost 3 bases and the J segment 6 bases; nucleotides outside the gene matches: 3. In DNA, the CDR3 is TGTGCCACCAGCAGGACTAGCGGGAGTGGCGAGCAGTACTTC. Protein sequence: CATSRTSGSGEQYF.

In its sample, this clone was seen once. The CDR3 sequence is CASRGGGMGYEQYF. The CDR3 DNA reads as TGTGCCAGCAGAGGGGGGGGGATGGGCTACGAGCAGTACTTC. J is TRBJ2-7 and V is TRBV2, with TRBD2 as a possible D gene (7 bases). Trimming took 6 bases from V and 3 from J, leaving 15 bases between them. Germline V gene data show CDR1 as SNHLY and CDR2 as FYNNEI. This CDR3 region has 14 residues.

There are a few counts of this clone. V is TRBV5-4 and J is TRBJ2-5; 8 bases line up with TRBD2. Germline CDR1 is SGHNT and CDR2 is YYREEE (reference sequence). The CDR3 covers 14 residues. After removal of 7 bases from V and 4 bases from J, the junction contained 9 bases not matched to a gene. The CDR3 region has the DNA TGTGCCAGCTCAGCTACCGGGAGGGTAGAGACCCAGTACTTC. This translates into CASSATGRVETQYF. Based on the CDR3 plus reference TRBV5-4 and TRBJ2-5, the full variable domain is ETGVTQSPTHLIKTRGQQVTLRCSSQSGHNTVSWYQQALGQGPQFIFQYYREEENGRGNFPPRFSGLQFPNYSSELNVNALELDDSALYLCASSATGRVETQYFGPGTRLLVL.